This T cell receptor beta chain was sequenced during a study of technical replicates of blood from a few donors. The germline gives CDR1 SEHNR, CDR2 FQNEAQ (reference sequence). Between the trimmed V and J ends, which lost 5 bases and 5 bases, there was a span of 13 bases. The CDR3 totals 13 residues. Some clones are missing from TCRdb's copy, which holds only in-frame ones; the method was immunoSEQ multiplex PCR. The data contain 74,000 or so clones, 96% of them seen just once; the ten biggest clones take up around 0.18%. This clonotype was obtained from a human donor in good health. The chain couples TRBV7-9 to TRBJ2-7; perhaps TRBD2 as D (5 bases). Source material: T cells isolated from PBMCs. CDR3 region: CASSSRTSHEQYF. The CDR3 DNA follows: TGTGCCAGCAGCAGCCGCACTAGTCACGAGCAGTACTTC.